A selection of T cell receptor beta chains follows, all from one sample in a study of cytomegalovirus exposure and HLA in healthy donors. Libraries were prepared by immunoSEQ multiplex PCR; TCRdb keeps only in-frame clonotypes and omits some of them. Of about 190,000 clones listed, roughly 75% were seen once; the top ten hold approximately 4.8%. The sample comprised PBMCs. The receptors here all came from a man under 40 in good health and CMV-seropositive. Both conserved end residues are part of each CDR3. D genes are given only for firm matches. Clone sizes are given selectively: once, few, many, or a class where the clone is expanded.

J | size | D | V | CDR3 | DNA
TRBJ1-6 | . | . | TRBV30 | CAWSVSEDSPLHF | TGTGCCTGGAGTGTGTCAGAGGATTCACCCCTCCACTTT
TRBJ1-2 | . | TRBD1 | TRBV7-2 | CASSPDRAGYGYTF | TGTGCCAGCAGTCCGGACAGGGCGGGCTATGGCTACACCTTC
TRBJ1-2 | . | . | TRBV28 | CASSTLQGVGYTF | TGTGCCAGCAGTACCTTACAGGGTGTCGGCTACACCTTC
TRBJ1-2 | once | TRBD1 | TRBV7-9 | CASSQRDRAYGYTF | TGTGCCAGCAGCCAACGAGACAGGGCCTATGGCTACACCTTC
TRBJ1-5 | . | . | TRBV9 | CASSAGNSNQPQHF | TGTGCCAGCAGCGCAGGTAACAGCAATCAGCCCCAGCATTTT
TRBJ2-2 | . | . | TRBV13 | CASSLTSGYNTGELFF | TGTGCCAGCAGCTTGACGTCGGGATACAACACCGGGGAGCTGTTTTTT
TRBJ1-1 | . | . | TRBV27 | CAVGRQNMNTEAFF | TGTGCCGTGGGGAGGCAGAACATGAACACTGAAGCTTTCTTT
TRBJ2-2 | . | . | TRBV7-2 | CASSYLTGELFF | TGTGCCAGCAGCTATCTTACCGGGGAGCTGTTTTTT
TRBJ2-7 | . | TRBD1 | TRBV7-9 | CASSFRKDRGSSYEQYF | TGTGCCAGCAGCTTTCGGAAGGACAGGGGGAGCTCCTACGAGCAGTACTTC
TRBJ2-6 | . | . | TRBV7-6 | CASSPSRGSNVLTF | TGTGCCAGCAGCCCGTCCCGGGGATCCAACGTCCTGACTTTC
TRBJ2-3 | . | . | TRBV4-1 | CASSLSSIPSTDTQYF | TGCGCCAGCAGCCTCTCGAGTATTCCTAGCACAGATACGCAGTATTTT
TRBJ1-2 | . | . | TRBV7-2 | CASSLARRADGYTF | TGTGCCAGCAGCTTAGCGCGCAGGGCGGATGGCTACACCTTC
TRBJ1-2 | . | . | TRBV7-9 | CASSSPVGSRYGYTF | TGTGCCAGCAGCTCTCCTGTAGGGAGTAGGTATGGCTACACCTTC
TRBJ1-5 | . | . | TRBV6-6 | CASTDPVGQGQPQHF | TGTGCCAGCACCGATCCCGTGGGGCAGGGGCAGCCCCAGCATTTT
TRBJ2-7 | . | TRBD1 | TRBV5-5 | CASSLSWTGGSYEQYF | TGTGCCAGCAGCTTGAGCTGGACAGGGGGCAGTTACGAGCAGTACTTC
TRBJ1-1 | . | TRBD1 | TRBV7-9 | CASSQDREPEAFF | TGTGCCAGCAGCCAAGACAGGGAACCTGAAGCTTTCTTT
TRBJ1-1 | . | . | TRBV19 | CASSRTRNTEAFF | TGTGCCAGTAGTAGGACACGGAACACTGAAGCTTTCTTT
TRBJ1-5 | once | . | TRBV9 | CASSVGGRANQPQHF | TGTGCCAGCAGCGTAGGGGGGCGGGCCAATCAGCCCCAGCATTTT
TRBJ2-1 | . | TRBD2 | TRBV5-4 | CASSGIAGGAYNEQFF | TGTGCCAGCAGCGGAATAGCGGGAGGTGCCTACAATGAGCAGTTCTTC
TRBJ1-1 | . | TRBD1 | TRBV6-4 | CASSVPGQGGEAFF | TGTGCCAGCAGTGTTCCGGGACAGGGGGGGGAAGCTTTCTTT
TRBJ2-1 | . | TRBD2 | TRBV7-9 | CASSSLGTSGVYNEQFF | TGTGCCAGCAGCTCCTTAGGGACTAGCGGGGTCTACAATGAGCAGTTCTTC
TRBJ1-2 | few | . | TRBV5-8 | CASSSTNPRGYGYTF | TGTGCCAGCAGCTCAACAAACCCCCGAGGGTATGGCTACACCTTC
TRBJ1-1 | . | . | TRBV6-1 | CASSEKPNTEAFF | TGTGCCAGCAGTGAAAAGCCTAACACTGAAGCTTTCTTT
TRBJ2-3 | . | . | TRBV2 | CASRASPGDTQYF | TGTGCCAGCAGGGCCTCCCCAGGGGATACGCAGTATTTT
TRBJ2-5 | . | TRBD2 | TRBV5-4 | CASSFSGGQETQYF | TGTGCCAGCAGCTTTAGCGGGGGTCAAGAGACCCAGTACTTC
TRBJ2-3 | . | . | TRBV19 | CASSIDRGGGGTDTQYF | TGTGCCAGTAGTATAGATCGAGGGGGCGGGGGCACAGATACGCAGTATTTT
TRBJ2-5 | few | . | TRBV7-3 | CASSYNSGTAQETQYF | TGTGCCAGCAGCTACAACTCCGGGACTGCTCAAGAGACCCAGTACTTC
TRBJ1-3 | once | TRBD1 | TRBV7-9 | CASNLGTGENTIYF | TGTGCCAGCAATCTCGGGACAGGGGAAAACACCATATATTTT
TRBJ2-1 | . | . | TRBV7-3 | CASSLTVGSEQFF | TGTGCCAGCAGCTTAACGGTCGGGAGTGAGCAGTTCTTC
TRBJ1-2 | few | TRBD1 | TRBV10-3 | CAISEPGQGVSKGYTF | TGTGCCATCAGTGAACCCGGACAGGGGGTTTCCAAGGGCTACACCTTC
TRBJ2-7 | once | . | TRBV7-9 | CASSRQLSSYEQYF | TGTGCCAGCAGCCGACAGCTCAGCTCCTACGAGCAGTACTTC
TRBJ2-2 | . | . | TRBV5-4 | CASNQGGSGNTGELFF | TGTGCCAGCAACCAAGGCGGTAGCGGGAACACCGGGGAGCTGTTTTTT
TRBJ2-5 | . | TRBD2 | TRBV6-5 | CASSYSIAGETQYF | TGTGCCAGCAGTTACTCGATAGCGGGAGAGACCCAGTACTTC
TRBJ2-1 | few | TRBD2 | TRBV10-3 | CAISDPDRGTSGRLRGEQFF | TGTGCCATCAGTGACCCCGACAGGGGGACTAGCGGGAGGCTGAGGGGTGAGCAGTTCTTC
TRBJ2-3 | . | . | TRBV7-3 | CASSLIGGITDTQYF | TGTGCCAGCAGCTTAATAGGGGGAATCACAGATACGCAGTATTTT